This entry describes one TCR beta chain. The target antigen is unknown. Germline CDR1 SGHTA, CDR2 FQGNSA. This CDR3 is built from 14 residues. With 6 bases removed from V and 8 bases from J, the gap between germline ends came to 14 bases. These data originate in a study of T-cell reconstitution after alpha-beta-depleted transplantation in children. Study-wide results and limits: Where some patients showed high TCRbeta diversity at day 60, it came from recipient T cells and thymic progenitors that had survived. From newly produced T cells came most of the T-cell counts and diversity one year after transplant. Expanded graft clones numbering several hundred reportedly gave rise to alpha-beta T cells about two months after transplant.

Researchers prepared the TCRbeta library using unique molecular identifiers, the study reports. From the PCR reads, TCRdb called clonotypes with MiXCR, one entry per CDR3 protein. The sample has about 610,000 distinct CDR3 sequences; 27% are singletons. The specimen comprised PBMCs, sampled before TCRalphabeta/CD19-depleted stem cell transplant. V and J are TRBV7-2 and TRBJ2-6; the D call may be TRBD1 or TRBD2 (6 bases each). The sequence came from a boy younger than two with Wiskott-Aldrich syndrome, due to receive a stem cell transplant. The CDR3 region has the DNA TGTGCCAGCAGTTTCAAGGGGGGAACCAACGTCCTGACTTTC. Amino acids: CASSFKGGTNVLTF. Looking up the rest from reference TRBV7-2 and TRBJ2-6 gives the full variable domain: GAGVSQSPSNKVTEKGKDVELRCDPISGHTALYWYRQSLGQGLEFLIYFQGNSAPDKSGLPSDRFSAERTGGSVSTLTIQRTQQEDSAVYLCASSFKGGTNVLTFGAGSRLTVL.